This T cell receptor beta chain derives from a study of shared clonotypes between healthy human individuals. Germline trimming cut 5 bases from V and 2 bases from J; bases unmatched to any gene: 1. Germline-derived CDR1 and CDR2 are MNHEY and SVGAGI. This CDR3 has 14 residues. Data came from immunoSEQ multiplex PCR; TCRdb stores just in-frame clones and leaves some out. The sample holds hundreds of thousands of clones; around 96% are singletons and the top ten take 0.06%. Splitting the CD4+ cells yielded a CD45RA+ naive subset and a CD45RA-negative memory subset. The specimen sequenced was naive CD4+ T cells sorted from blood. Indicated subset: CD45RA+ positively selected. The TCR was taken from a woman under 40 in good health. The chain couples TRBV6-5 to TRBJ1-5; TRBD1 matches at 9 bases. CDR3 nucleotides: TGTGCCAGCAGTGACAGGGGGGGCAATCAGCCCCAGCATTTT. It translates to CASSDRGGNQPQHF.